The 30 T cell receptor beta chains reported below all come from one sample, sequenced in a study of blood T cells in healthy people across ages. Using a J-beta primer mix together with a sample-barcoded 5' primer, a second PCR was run for about 6 to 11 cycles. TCRdb recomputed calls from the 5' RACE reads with MiXCR, one row per CDR3 protein. Of about 1.6 million distinct CDR3 sequences listed, roughly 32% were seen once; the top ten hold about 11%. The sample comprised blood. Source of these receptors: a woman under 40 in good health.

The chain employs TRBV15 and TRBJ1-2; 8 nucleotides line up with TRBD1. Germline CDR1 and CDR2: LNHNV and YYDKDF (reference sequence). The CDR3 has 16 amino acids. Trimming removed 1 base from V and 7 bases from J; junction bases left unmatched: 11. Written as DNA, the CDR3 is TGTGCCACCAGCAGAGGAGACAGGGGCACAGGAAGTGGCTACACCTTC. It specifies CATSRGDRGTGSGYTF.

This chain joins TRBV4-2 and TRBJ1-4; D is unclear. The CDR3 length is 15 residues. Germline CDR1 LGHNA, CDR2 YNFKEQ. V lost 2 bases and J 5 bases, leaving 12 bases between the germline ends. CDR3 DNA: TGTGCCAGCAGCCAAAAGGGCAGTGGGAATGAAAAACTGTTTTTT. The encoded protein is CASSQKGSGNEKLFF.

The chain carries TRBV25-1 and TRBJ1-2; 10 bases line up with TRBD1. The CDR3 covers 13 residues. Per germline, CDR1 MGHDK and CDR2 SYGVNS. Losses at the gene ends were 4 bases for V and 7 bases for J; bases not matched to a gene: 3. CDR3 bases: TGTGCCAGCAGTGCGGACAGGGGGTTTGGCTACACCTTC. It encodes CASSADRGFGYTF.

This clonotype was detected only a few times. This may arise from a read error, as a much more abundant clone is one base away. V usage is TRBV29-1 and J usage is TRBJ2-1; 8 bases are shared with TRBD1. This CDR3 has 12 amino acids. Germline V lookup: CDR1 SQVTM, CDR2 ANQGSEA. The trim removed 7 bases at V and 6 bases at J, leaving 5 bases unmatched. The CDR3 sequence is CSDGQGLNEQFF. For the CDR3, the DNA is TGCAGCGATGGACAGGGCCTCAATGAGCAGTTCTTC.

This clonotype appeared a few times. The V call is TRBV3-1, the J call TRBJ2-7; 16 bases are a match to TRBD2. The CDR3 runs to 21 residues. V lost 0 bases to trimming and J lost 3 bases; unmatched junction nucleotides: 14. The germline CDR1 and CDR2 sequences are LGHDT and YNNKEL (reference sequence). CDR3 residues: CASSQDGTSGGVALSDYEQYF. CDR3 coding DNA: TGTGCCAGCAGCCAAGACGGGACTAGCGGGGGGGTAGCCCTCTCCGACTACGAGCAGTACTTC.

J is TRBJ1-2 and V is TRBV6-5, with D possibly being TRBD1 (5 bases). Germline loops: CDR1 MNHEY, CDR2 SVGAGI. V was clipped by 2 bases and J by 4 bases, with 14 bases between them. The CDR3 is made up of 15 amino acids. The DNA for the CDR3 is TGTGCCAGCAGTTACAATGGCCAGGGCGGCTATGGCTACACCTTC. It specifies CASSYNGQGGYGYTF.

In its sample, this clonotype was seen a few times. The CDR3 spells CASSLGKGVYGYTF. CDR3 in DNA: TGTGCCAGCAGCTTGGGGAAAGGAGTCTATGGCTACACCTTC. The genes are TRBV7-9 and TRBJ1-2, with D unclear. Germline CDR1 SEHNR, CDR2 FQNEAQ (reference sequence). This CDR3 is 14 amino acids long. Trimming shortened V by 3 bases and J by 4 bases, and 12 bases separated the two germline ends.

A few counts support this clonotype. This rearrangement joins TRBV21-1 to TRBJ1-1. TRBV21-1 counts as a pseudogene. This CDR3 spans 10 amino acids. CDR3 bases: TGTGCCAGCAGATTTTATGAAGCTTTCTTT. Amino acids: CASRFYEAFF.

The chain links TRBV7-6 to TRBJ2-7; D is possibly TRBD1 (6 bases). The CDR3 spans 16 residues. Germline lookup yields CDR1 SGHVS and CDR2 FNYEAQ. V was pared by 3 bases and J by 3 bases, with 18 bases between. The CDR3 bases are TGTGCCAGCAGCTTTAATTCAGGGGCCGGGAACTACGAGCAGTACTTC. Protein product: CASSFNSGAGNYEQYF.

This chain connects TRBV2 to TRBJ2-5, with D possibly being TRBD1 (6 bases). TRBJ2-7 explains the end of the DNA better; the J call may be wrong. Germline loops: CDR1 SNHLY, CDR2 FYNNEI. The CDR3 spans 11 residues. Here the CDR3 reads CATDQGYEQYF. In DNA form, the CDR3 reads TGTGCCACCGACCAGGGGTACGAGCAGTACTTC.

CDR3 protein: CASSPRGVPISTSTGELFF. CDR3 bases: TGTGCCAGCTCACCACGAGGGGTCCCGATATCGACCAGCACCGGGGAGCTGTTTTTT. The chain links TRBV18 to TRBJ2-2; possibly TRBD1 or TRBD2 for D (5 bases each). V gave up 1 base and J gave up 4 bases, with 22 bases separating them. This CDR3 is built from 19 residues. The germline CDR1 and CDR2 sequences are KGHSH and LQKENI.

This clonotype occurred a few times. The V call is TRBV7-9, the J call TRBJ2-3; 8 bases agree with TRBD2. The CDR3 is made up of 15 amino acids. The V and J ends lost 0 bases and 4 bases, in that order; junction bases with no gene match: 3. Germline V gives CDR1 SEHNR, CDR2 FQNEAQ (reference sequence). CDR3 amino acids: CASSLAGLAPDTQYF. The CDR3 region has the DNA TGTGCCAGCAGCTTAGCTGGACTAGCCCCAGATACGCAGTATTTT.

This clonotype was counted a few times. The chain recombines TRBV5-5 with TRBJ1-2; 9 positions match TRBD1. CDR1 and CDR2 from the germline V gene are SGHKS and YYEKEE (reference sequence). The V segment lost 4 bases and the J segment 5 bases; nucleotides outside the gene matches: 6. The CDR3 runs to 14 residues. The CDR3 is CASSLRTGEYGYTF. In DNA, the CDR3 is TGTGCCAGCAGCCTCCGGACAGGGGAATATGGCTACACCTTC.

This clonotype has just a few counts. The chain carries TRBV4-1 and TRBJ2-3; 14 positions agree with TRBD2. This CDR3 has 20 residues. Looked up from germline, CDR1 is MGHRA and CDR2 is YSYEKL. J gave up 9 bases and V 0 bases, and 17 bases lay outside the gene matches. The CDR3 nucleotides are TGCGCCAGCAGCCAAGATGAAATGGGACTAGCGGGGGTGGGGGCTTGGACGCAGTATTTT. Protein sequence: CASSQDEMGLAGVGAWTQYF.

A remark on this clonotype: An end of the junction does not agree with germline; a read error may underlie this. This sequence joins TRBV6-1 and TRBJ2-7; D might be TRBD2 (5 bases). The CDR3 consists of 18 residues. The germline V gene encodes CDR1 MNHNS and CDR2 SASEGT. This CDR3 is CAGSAATLGAVSSYEQYF. CDR3 bases: TGTGCCGGCAGTGCAGCTACCCTCGGAGCGGTGAGCTCCTACGAGCAGTACTTC.

This clonotype was seen a handful of times. The V gene is TRBV6-5, the J gene TRBJ2-5; the D call may be TRBD1 or TRBD2 (5 bases each). CDR3 length: 15 amino acids. Germline-derived CDR1 and CDR2 are MNHEY and SVGAGI. V was shortened by 0 bases and J by 7 bases, with 15 bases between the two germline ends. This chain's CDR3 is CASSYSPGPNWTQYF. CDR3 bases: TGTGCCAGCAGTTACTCCCCGGGACCGAATTGGACCCAGTACTTC.

A few counts support this clonotype. The chain employs TRBV5-5 and TRBJ2-5, with 8 nucleotides matching TRBD1. The CDR3 extends over 15 amino acids. The V segment lost 4 bases and the J segment 1 base; nucleotides outside the gene matches: 6. CDR1 is SGHKS, CDR2 YYEKEE, per germline (reference sequence). As DNA, the CDR3 is TGTGCCAGCAGCCTCGTGGGGACAGGCCAAGAGACCCAGTACTTC. As protein: CASSLVGTGQETQYF.

The CDR3 protein is CAISEGGEYEQYF. CDR3 nucleotides: TGTGCCATCAGTGAGGGCGGGGAGTACGAGCAGTACTTC. The gene calls are TRBV10-3 and TRBJ2-7; a possible D gene is TRBD2 (6 bases). The V and J ends lost 2 bases and 4 bases respectively, with 9 bases between them. The CDR3 consists of 13 residues. CDR1 and CDR2 from the germline V gene are ENHRY and SYGVKD.

This clonotype has just a few counts. This sequence joins TRBV28 and TRBJ2-3, with a weak D call TRBD2 (6 bases). There are 13 residues in the CDR3. Trimming took 8 bases from V and 3 from J, leaving 12 bases between them. The germline V gene has CDR1 MDHEN and CDR2 SYDVKM. The CDR3 loop reads CASGGAGTDTQYF. Written as DNA, the CDR3 is TGTGCCAGCGGAGGGGCGGGAACAGATACGCAGTATTTT.

This clonotype was seen a few times. The chain is built from TRBV2 and TRBJ2-6; TRBD1 might be the D (5 bases). This CDR3 is 16 amino acids long. Trimming stripped 5 bases from V and 0 bases from J, with 11 bases between. CDR1 SNHLY and CDR2 FYNNEI come from the germline V gene. The CDR3 loop reads CASSSSRASGANVLTF. Here the CDR3 DNA reads TGTGCCAGCAGTTCGAGCAGGGCCTCTGGGGCCAACGTCCTGACTTTC.

The chain joins TRBV10-3 to TRBJ2-1, with a tentative D call TRBD1 (5 bases). This CDR3 contains 16 residues. Trimming cost V 6 bases and J 7 bases, with 22 bases left between them. CDR1 is ENHRY, CDR2 SYGVKD, per germline. The DNA for the CDR3 is TGTGCCATCAGGCCGTACGAAACCGACAGAATGAATGAGCAGTTCTTC. This translates into CAIRPYETDRMNEQFF.

This clonotype was picked up one time. The chain carries TRBV5-4 and TRBJ2-7; 8 nucleotides match TRBD1. V shed 4 bases and J 3 bases; nucleotides not matched to a gene: 3. The germline gives CDR1 SGHNT, CDR2 YYREEE (reference sequence). This CDR3 is 13 amino acids long. Here the CDR3 reads CASSQDRVYEQYV. DNA for the CDR3: TGTGCCAGCAGCCAGGACAGGGTCTACGAGCAGTACGTC.

The CDR3 bases are TGTGCCACCAGCCCTAGGAACAATGAGCAGTTCTTC. Its translation is CATSPRNNEQFF. J is TRBJ2-1 and V is TRBV15; D is unresolved. V shed 5 bases and J shed 5 bases, with 7 bases lying between them. The germline CDR1 and CDR2 sequences are LNHNV and YYDKDF (reference sequence). The CDR3 covers 12 residues.

The chain joins TRBV28 to TRBJ2-1, with D tentatively TRBD1 (6 bases). In germline, CDR1 is MDHEN, CDR2 SYDVKM. The V end was cut by 3 bases, the J end by 13 bases, with 16 bases between. The CDR3 is 13 residues long. In DNA form, the CDR3 reads TGTGCCAGCAGTTTCCCAGGGGAATGGACCCAGTTCTTC. It translates to CASSFPGEWTQFF.

The chain has TRBV29-1 and TRBJ2-1, with D uncertain. Trimming shortened V by 5 bases and J by 13 bases, and 21 bases separated the two germline ends. The CDR3 length is 13 residues. CDR1 is SQVTM, CDR2 ANQGSEA, per germline. Here the CDR3 DNA reads TGCAGCGTTAAAGGGTCCCCTCTTGGCGACCAGTTCTTC. Protein product: CSVKGSPLGDQFF.

The V gene is TRBV4-1, the J gene TRBJ1-1; D gene ambiguous. This CDR3 contains 13 residues. V lost 1 base and J 7 bases, leaving 10 bases between the germline ends. Germline CDR1 and CDR2: MGHRA and YSYEKL. The CDR3 sequence: CASSQVVQVEAFF. Here the CDR3 DNA reads TGCGCCAGCAGCCAAGTGGTGCAGGTTGAAGCTTTCTTT.

This clonotype was seen a handful of times. This rearrangement joins TRBV20-1 to TRBJ2-3; D is unresolved. The germline V gene encodes CDR1 DFQATT and CDR2 SNEGSKA (reference sequence). The V and J ends lost 1 base and 2 bases respectively, with 13 bases between them. The CDR3 is 15 amino acids. The CDR3 DNA sequence: TGCAGTGCTAGAGGGTCGGACCTTATCACAGATACGCAGTATTTT. Translation: CSARGSDLITDTQYF.

The gene calls are TRBV11-2 and TRBJ1-5, with D perhaps matching TRBD1 (6 bases). Per the germline V gene, CDR1 is SGHAT and CDR2 is FQNNGV. This CDR3 spans 14 amino acids. The V end was cut by 4 bases, the J end by 7 bases, with 14 bases between. CDR3 residues: CASSWSTGLQPQHF. CDR3 nucleotides: TGTGCCAGCAGCTGGAGTACAGGGTTACAGCCCCAGCATTTT. Supplemented by reference TRBV11-2 and TRBJ1-5, the full variable domain reads EAGVAQSPRYKIIEKRQSVAFWCNPISGHATLYWYQQILGQGPKLLIQFQNNGVVDDSQLPKDRFSAERLKGVDSTLKIQPAKLEDSAVYLCASSWSTGLQPQHFGDGTRLSIL.

The J gene is TRBJ1-2, the V gene TRBV12-3 or TRBV12-4; no clear D. Trimming took 5 bases from V and 7 from J, leaving 14 bases between them. The CDR3 contains 13 residues. As DNA, the CDR3 is TGTGCCAGCAGTCCACTCTTAGATGGTGGCTACACCTTC. Translation: CASSPLLDGGYTF.

This clonotype was seen a handful of times. The rearrangement links TRBV3-1 to TRBJ2-1; D perhaps matches TRBD2 (5 bases). V lost 3 bases and J 9 bases, leaving 9 bases between the germline ends. CDR3 length equals 12 residues. Germline V gene data show CDR1 as LGHDT and CDR2 as YNNKEL (reference sequence). The CDR3 region is CASSHLAPEQFF. Written as DNA, the CDR3 is TGTGCCAGCAGCCACCTAGCTCCTGAGCAGTTCTTC.